These 2 T cell receptor beta chains were all obtained from the same sample, sequenced in a study of blood T cell repertoires in COVID-19. Sequenced by immunoSEQ multiplex PCR; TCRdb stores in-frame clones only, minus some. Found here are 170,000 or so clones, about 83% of them singletons; the top ten hold just under 0.9%. The sample taken for sequencing was peripheral blood. These receptors originate from a woman between 18 and 29 years old who had recovered from COVID-19.

The V call is TRBV6-5, the J call TRBJ2-7, with 11 nucleotides matching TRBD1. The CDR3 length is 15 residues. Trimming at V came to 8 bases and at J to 6 bases, leaving 12 bases not matched to a gene. Germline values: CDR1 MNHEY, CDR2 SVGAGI. CDR3 in DNA: TGTGCCAGCGGTTCCGCCGGGACAGGGGGAGTCGAGCAGTACTTC. Translation gives CASGSAGTGGVEQYF.

This clone was observed a handful of times. The V call is TRBV4-3, the J call TRBJ2-1; TRBD1 agrees at 8 bases. The germline gives CDR1 LGHNA, CDR2 YSLEER. The CDR3 has 15 residues. V shed 0 bases, J shed 2 bases, and the junction held 0 bases outside the gene matches. This CDR3 is CASSQEDRAYNEQFF. CDR3 in DNA: TGCGCCAGCAGCCAAGAGGACAGGGCCTACAATGAGCAGTTCTTC.